This T cell receptor beta chain comes out of a study of OX40 agonist ivuxolimab in advanced cancers. Overall study context: At 0.01 to 10 mg/kg, ivuxolimab was administered intravenously to patients every 2 weeks. Those enrolled were approximately 78% male, with a mean age of about 60 years and ages from roughly 20 to 90. General study results and limits: Compared with CD4+, CD8+ T cells on average had more expanded clones.

As for this clone: The antigen remains undetermined.

Trimming stripped 5 bases from V and 7 bases from J, with 17 bases between. Germline CDR1 MNHEY, CDR2 SMNVEV (reference sequence). This CDR3 contains 14 residues. TCRdb's table, derived via immunoSEQ multiplex PCR, lists solely in-frame clones and lacks some. The data hold 55,000 to 75,000 clones, with approximately 87% observed a single time. Autoimmune disease history or systemic immunosuppression excluded patients. The TCR originated in an adult with an advanced solid tumor such as melanoma, head and neck, liver or kidney cancer. The rearrangement links TRBV27 to TRBJ1-2, with D possibly TRBD1 on 6 matching bases. The sample was CD4+ or CD8+ T cells sorted from blood, taken in a trial of the OX40 agonist ivuxolimab. This CDR3 is CASSLIRGLFGYTF. The CDR3 DNA follows: TGTGCCAGCAGTCTTATCAGGGGACTATTTGGCTACACCTTC.